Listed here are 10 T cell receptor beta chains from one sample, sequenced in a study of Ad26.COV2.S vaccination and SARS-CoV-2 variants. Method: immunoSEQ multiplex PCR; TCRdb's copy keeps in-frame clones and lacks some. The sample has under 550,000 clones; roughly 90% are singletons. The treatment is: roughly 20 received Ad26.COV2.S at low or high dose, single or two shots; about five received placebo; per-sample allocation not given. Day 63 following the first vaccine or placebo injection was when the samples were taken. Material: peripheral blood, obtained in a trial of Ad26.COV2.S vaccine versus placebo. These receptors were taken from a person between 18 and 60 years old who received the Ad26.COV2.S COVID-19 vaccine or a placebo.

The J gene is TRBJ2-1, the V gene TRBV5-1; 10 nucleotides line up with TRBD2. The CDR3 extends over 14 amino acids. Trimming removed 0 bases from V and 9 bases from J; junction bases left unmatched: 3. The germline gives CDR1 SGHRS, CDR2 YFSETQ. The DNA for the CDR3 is TGCGCCAGCAGCTTGGAGCGGGGGGGCCGTGAGCAGTTCTTC. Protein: CASSLERGGREQFF.

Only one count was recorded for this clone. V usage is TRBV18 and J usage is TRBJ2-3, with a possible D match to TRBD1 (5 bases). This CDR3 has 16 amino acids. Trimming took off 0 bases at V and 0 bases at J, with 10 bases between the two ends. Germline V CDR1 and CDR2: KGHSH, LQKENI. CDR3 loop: CASSPPKGHSTDTQYF. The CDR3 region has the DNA TGTGCCAGCTCACCACCGAAAGGACATAGCACAGATACGCAGTATTTT.

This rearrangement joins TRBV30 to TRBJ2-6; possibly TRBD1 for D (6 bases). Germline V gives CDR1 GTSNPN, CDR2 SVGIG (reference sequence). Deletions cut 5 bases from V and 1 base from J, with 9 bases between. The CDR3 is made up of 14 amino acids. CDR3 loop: CAWGTLSGANVLTF. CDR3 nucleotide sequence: TGTGCCTGGGGGACATTATCTGGGGCCAACGTCCTGACTTTC.

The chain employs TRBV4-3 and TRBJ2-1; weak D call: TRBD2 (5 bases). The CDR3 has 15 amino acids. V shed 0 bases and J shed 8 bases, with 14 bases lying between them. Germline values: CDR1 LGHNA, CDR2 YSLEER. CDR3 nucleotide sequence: TGCGCCAGCAGCCAAGACCTAGCAGCCTTTGATGAGCAGTTCTTC. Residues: CASSQDLAAFDEQFF.

The CDR3 nucleotides read TGTGCCAGCAGCTCTATGGTGACAGGGGAAGAGACCCAGTACTTC. Its protein product is CASSSMVTGEETQYF. This chain links TRBV25-1 with TRBJ2-5, with 8 positions matching TRBD1. The CDR3 has 15 amino acids. The junction had 9 bases not matched to a gene; V was cut back by 6 bases and J by 3 bases. Germline loops: CDR1 MGHDK, CDR2 SYGVNS.

CDR3 sequence reads: CASRGTVNTEAFF. The CDR3 nucleotides are TGTGCCAGCAGGGGGACAGTGAACACTGAAGCTTTCTTT. The genes are TRBV2 and TRBJ1-1, with 7 positions matching TRBD1. This CDR3 has 13 amino acids. Unmatched junction bases numbered 1, after V lost 6 bases and J lost 0 bases. The germline V gene has CDR1 SNHLY and CDR2 FYNNEI.

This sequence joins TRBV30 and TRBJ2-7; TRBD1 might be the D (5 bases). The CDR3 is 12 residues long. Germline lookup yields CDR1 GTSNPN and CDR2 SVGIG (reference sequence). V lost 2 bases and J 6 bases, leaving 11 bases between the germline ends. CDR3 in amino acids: CAWSTGKAEQYF. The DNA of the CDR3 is TGTGCCTGGAGTACAGGAAAAGCCGAGCAGTACTTC.

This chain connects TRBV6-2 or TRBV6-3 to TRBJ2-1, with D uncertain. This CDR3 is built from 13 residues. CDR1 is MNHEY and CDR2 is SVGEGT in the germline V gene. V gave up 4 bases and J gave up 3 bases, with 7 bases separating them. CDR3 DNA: TGTGCCAGCAGTTGGGTCTTCTACAATGAGCAGTTCTTC. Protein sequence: CASSWVFYNEQFF.

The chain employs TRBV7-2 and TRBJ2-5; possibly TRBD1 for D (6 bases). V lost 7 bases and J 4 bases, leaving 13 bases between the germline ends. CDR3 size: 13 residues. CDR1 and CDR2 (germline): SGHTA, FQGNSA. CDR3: CASTRGGGETQYF. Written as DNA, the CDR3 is TGTGCCAGCACCAGGGGCGGTGGAGAGACCCAGTACTTC.

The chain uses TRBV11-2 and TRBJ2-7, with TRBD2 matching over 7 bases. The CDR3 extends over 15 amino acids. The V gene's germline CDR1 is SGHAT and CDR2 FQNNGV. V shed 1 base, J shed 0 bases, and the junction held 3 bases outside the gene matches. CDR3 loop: CASSLAGGASYEQYF. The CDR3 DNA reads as TGTGCCAGCAGCTTAGCGGGGGGTGCCTCCTACGAGCAGTACTTC.